The 26 T cell receptor beta chains given below trace back to one sample, sequenced in a study of Ad26.COV2.S vaccination and SARS-CoV-2 variants. TCRdb keeps only in-frame clones here, not all; method: immunoSEQ multiplex PCR. Of roughly 700,000 clones in the sample, more than 80% were seen once. Treatment of the sample: 19 received Ad26.COV2.S at low or high dose, single or two shots; several received placebo; per-sample allocation not given. At day 63 after the first vaccine or placebo injection, samples were drawn. Sequencing was performed on peripheral blood, taken in a trial of Ad26.COV2.S vaccine versus placebo. All receptors come from a person between 18 and 65 years old who received the Ad26.COV2.S COVID-19 vaccine or a placebo.

The chain employs TRBV7-9 and TRBJ2-1; 10 nucleotides align to TRBD2. The V gene's germline CDR1 is SEHNR and CDR2 FQNEAQ (reference sequence). V trimming: 6 bases; J trimming: 6 bases; junction bases outside the gene matches: 20. This CDR3 is 19 amino acids long. The CDR3 spells CASRPRPSSGRAPSNEQFF. The CDR3, as DNA: TGTGCCAGCAGGCCCCGACCCTCCAGCGGGAGGGCCCCCTCCAATGAGCAGTTCTTC. Full variable domain (missing parts from reference TRBV7-9 and TRBJ2-1): DTGVSQNPRHKITKRGQNVTFRCDPISEHNRLYWYRQTLGQGPEFLTYFQNEAQLEKSRLLSDRFSAERPKGSFSTLEIQRTEQGDSAMYLCASRPRPSSGRAPSNEQFFGPGTRLTVL.

In its sample, this clone was seen once. J is TRBJ2-7 and V is TRBV30, with 10 bases aligning to TRBD1. CDR3 length: 15 amino acids. V lost 3 bases and J lost 6; bases outside the gene matches: 11. Germline assignment: CDR1 GTSNPN and CDR2 SVGIG (reference sequence). The CDR3, as DNA: TGTGCCTGGAGAAAATTCAGGACAGGGGGAGGCGAGCAGTACTTC. This codes for CAWRKFRTGGGEQYF. The entire variable domain, with the rest obtained from reference TRBV30 and TRBJ2-7, is as follows: SQTIHQWPATLVQPVGSPLSLECTVEGTSNPNLYWYRQAAGRGLQLLFYSVGIGQISSEVPQNLSASRPQDRQFILSSKKLLLSDSGFYLCAWRKFRTGGGEQYFGPGTRLTVT.

To note about this clone: At one end, the junction sequence differs from germline, possibly due to a read error. The CDR3 sequence is CARRHPGDDTYEQYF. The CDR3 nucleotides read TGTGCCCGGAGACACCCGGGAGACGATACCTACGAGCAGTACTTC. V usage is TRBV30 and J usage is TRBJ2-7; TRBD2 is a possible D gene (6 bases). Germline CDR1 reads GTSNPN; CDR2 reads SVGIG (reference sequence). The CDR3 sequence is 15 residues long.

The V call is TRBV5-4, the J call TRBJ2-1; TRBD2 agrees at 10 bases. Germline CDR1 SGHNT, CDR2 YYREEE (reference sequence). V shed 3 bases and J 8 bases; nucleotides not matched to a gene: 11. This CDR3 comprises 16 residues. The CDR3 region has the DNA TGTGCCAGCAGCTCCCGTTTAACTAGCGGGATGGATGAGCAGTTCTTC. Amino acid sequence: CASSSRLTSGMDEQFF.

The rearrangement links TRBV4-3 to TRBJ2-2; 10 bases fit TRBD2. The germline CDR1 and CDR2 sequences are LGHNA and YSLEER. CDR3 length: 15 residues. With 4 bases clipped from V and 9 bases from J, the junction kept 8 bases outside the gene matches. CDR3 nucleotides: TGCGCCAGCAGCCTGGGAGCGGGGGGGCCGTGGGAGCTGTTTTTT. Translated, it gives CASSLGAGGPWELFF.

The chain combines TRBV7-2 with TRBJ1-1; the match to TRBD1 covers 8 bases. CDR1 SGHTA and CDR2 FQGNSA come from the germline V gene. The CDR3 is 11 amino acids. Unmatched junction bases numbered 3, after V lost 5 bases and J lost 10 bases. CDR3 amino acids: CASSLDRGAFF. The CDR3, as DNA: TGTGCCAGCAGCCTTGACAGGGGAGCTTTCTTT. The complete variable domain, with remaining parts taken from reference TRBV7-2 and TRBJ1-1, reads GAGVSQSPSNKVTEKGKDVELRCDPISGHTALYWYRQSLGQGLEFLIYFQGNSAPDKSGLPSDRFSAERTGGSVSTLTIQRTQQEDSAVYLCASSLDRGAFFGQGTRLTVV.

The chain links TRBV7-2 to TRBJ2-7, with 7 nucleotides matching TRBD1. V shed 5 bases and J 0 bases; nucleotides not matched to a gene: 4. The length of the CDR3 is 14 residues. Germline values: CDR1 SGHTA, CDR2 FQGNSA. This chain's CDR3 is CASSRDRSSYEQYF. The DNA of the CDR3 is TGTGCCAGCAGCCGGGACAGAAGCTCCTACGAGCAGTACTTC.

This sequence joins TRBV29-1 and TRBJ1-1; D unclear. V lost 4 bases to trimming and J lost 0 bases, with 12 bases between them. The length of the CDR3 is 14 residues. The germline V gene has CDR1 SQVTM and CDR2 ANQGSEA. The DNA of the CDR3 is TGCAGCGTTGTAGGCCCGGGGATGAACACTGAAGCTTTCTTT. Translation: CSVVGPGMNTEAFF.

V usage is TRBV18 and J usage is TRBJ1-1; D is possibly TRBD1 (6 bases). Germline CDR1 KGHSH, CDR2 LQKENI. V gave up 2 bases and J gave up 6 bases, with 16 bases separating them. The CDR3 has 15 residues. The chain's CDR3 is CASSPGDTRASEAFF. CDR3 nucleotides: TGTGCCAGCTCACCAGGGGACACAAGGGCCTCTGAAGCTTTCTTT.

This chain uses TRBV4-2 with TRBJ2-1, with 12 bases identical to TRBD2. Germline V gives CDR1 LGHNA, CDR2 YNFKEQ. The CDR3 runs 20 residues. J gave up 4 bases and V 0 bases, and 13 bases lay outside the gene matches. CDR3 residues: CASSQDGTSGRSFSYNEQFF. CDR3 bases: TGTGCCAGCAGCCAAGATGGTACTAGCGGGAGGTCCTTTTCTTACAATGAGCAGTTCTTC.

The V gene is TRBV7-3, the J gene TRBJ2-2; perhaps TRBD2 as D (6 bases). The CDR3 contains 14 residues. Germline CDR1 and CDR2: SGHTA and FQGTGA. V was cut by 1 base and J by 7 bases, with 10 bases left in between. This CDR3 is CASSLRREVGELFF. CDR3 coding DNA: TGTGCCAGCAGCTTAAGAAGGGAGGTCGGGGAGCTGTTTTTT. The variable domain in full, with the rest retrieved from reference TRBV7-3 and TRBJ2-2, is GAGVSQTPSNKVTEKGKYVELRCDPISGHTALYWYRQSLGQGPEFLIYFQGTGAADDSGLPNDRFFAVRPEGSVSTLKIQRTERGDSAVYLCASSLRREVGELFFGEGSRLTVL.

The chain couples TRBV5-1 to TRBJ1-1; 8 nucleotides line up with TRBD1. The V and J ends lost 0 bases and 12 bases, in that order; junction bases with no gene match: 7. From germline, CDR1 is SGHRS and CDR2 YFSETQ. The CDR3 contains 13 residues. As DNA, the CDR3 is TGCGCCAGCAGCTTGGGGACAGGGAGAGTGTCTTTCTTT. Amino acid sequence: CASSLGTGRVSFF.

The V call is TRBV9, the J call TRBJ2-3; D call uncertain. The V and J ends lost 0 bases and 3 bases respectively, with 11 bases between them. CDR1 and CDR2 (germline): SGDLS, YYNGEE. This CDR3 is 15 amino acids long. CDR3 bases: TGTGCCAGCAGCGTAGGTGGGATACAGACAGATACGCAGTATTTT. Its translation: CASSVGGIQTDTQYF.

The chain employs TRBV7-9 and TRBJ2-7; D tentatively fits TRBD1 or TRBD2 (5 bases each). Germline V gene lookup returns CDR1 SEHNR and CDR2 FQNEAQ (reference sequence). This CDR3 spans 15 amino acids. V lost 2 bases to trimming and J lost 2 bases, with 13 bases between them. The CDR3: CASSLTPPGPYEQYF. CDR3 DNA: TGTGCCAGCAGCTTAACCCCGCCGGGGCCCTACGAGCAGTACTTC.

This clone showed up just a few times. This chain connects TRBV7-2 to TRBJ1-1; tentative D call: TRBD1 (5 bases). V shed 1 base and J shed 0 bases, with 12 bases lying between them. The CDR3 has 16 residues. Germline V CDR1 and CDR2: SGHTA, FQGNSA. CDR3 amino acids: CASSLGGSGMNTEAFF. The CDR3 DNA follows: TGTGCCAGCAGCTTAGGGGGGTCGGGGATGAACACTGAAGCTTTCTTT. The full variable domain, its missing parts supplied by reference TRBV7-2 and TRBJ1-1, is GAGVSQSPSNKVTEKGKDVELRCDPISGHTALYWYRQSLGQGLEFLIYFQGNSAPDKSGLPSDRFSAERTGGSVSTLTIQRTQQEDSAVYLCASSLGGSGMNTEAFFGQGTRLTVV.

The chain recombines TRBV15 with TRBJ2-7; no clear D gene. Germline V gene lookup returns CDR1 LNHNV and CDR2 YYDKDF (reference sequence). Between the trimmed V and J ends, which lost 0 bases and 1 base, there was a span of 10 bases. The CDR3 has 15 residues. The CDR3 is CATSREGFQSYEQYF. CDR3 coding DNA: TGTGCCACCAGCAGAGAGGGCTTCCAGTCCTACGAGCAGTACTTC.

The chain is built from TRBV12-3 or TRBV12-4 and TRBJ1-2, with D perhaps TRBD1 (5 bases). There are 13 residues in the CDR3. V lost 5 bases and J 7 bases, leaving 14 bases between the germline ends. The CDR3 DNA reads TGTGCCAGCAGTCCGGGACCCAGGGTTGGCTACACCTTC. Amino acids: CASSPGPRVGYTF.

This clone was seen a few times. The chain has TRBV25-1 and TRBJ1-3; D call uncertain. The germline V gene has CDR1 MGHDK and CDR2 SYGVNS. This CDR3 has 14 amino acids. V lost 3 bases to trimming and J lost 3 bases, with 9 bases between them. CDR3 DNA: TGTGCCAGCAGTGAGGCTGGTTTTGGAAACACCATATATTTT. Translating it yields CASSEAGFGNTIYF.

This clone was seen only once. This chain connects TRBV29-1 to TRBJ2-1; D ambiguous. Per germline, CDR1 SQVTM and CDR2 ANQGSEA. V lost 4 bases and J lost 4, with 17 bases in between. This CDR3 spans 15 amino acids. This CDR3 reads CSVVTPAFTYNEQFF. The CDR3, as DNA: TGCAGCGTTGTCACCCCAGCCTTTACTTACAATGAGCAGTTCTTC.

The chain recombines TRBV4-3 with TRBJ2-7; maybe TRBD2 (7 bases). Germline V lookup: CDR1 LGHNA, CDR2 YSLEER. The V gene lost 0 bases and the J gene lost 2 bases, with 17 bases spanning the gap. There are 17 residues in the CDR3. The CDR3 reads CASSQDGGGQGTYEQYF. For the CDR3, the DNA is TGCGCCAGCAGCCAAGATGGGGGAGGGCAGGGGACCTACGAGCAGTACTTC.

The chain carries TRBV21-1 and TRBJ2-4; TRBD1, the table's D call, was not compared with the DNA. TRBV21-1 counts as a pseudogene. The CDR3 is 12 amino acids. CDR3 sequence reads: CATRTGDKHYYF. CDR3 coding DNA: TGTGCCACCCGAACAGGGGACAAACATTATTACTTC.

V and J are TRBV5-5 and TRBJ2-7, with 9 bases lining up with TRBD1. V lost 3 bases and J lost 6; bases outside the gene matches: 4. The CDR3 totals 13 residues. Germline CDR1 reads SGHKS; CDR2 reads YYEKEE (reference sequence). The CDR3: CASSWGQGTEQYF. The CDR3 DNA sequence: TGTGCCAGCAGCTGGGGACAGGGAACCGAGCAGTACTTC.

The chain combines TRBV6-2 or TRBV6-3 with TRBJ1-1, with D hard to call. V was pared by 5 bases and J by 5 bases, with 12 bases between. This CDR3 region has 13 residues. Germline CDR1 is MNHEY and CDR2 is SVGEGT. The DNA of the CDR3 is TGTGCCAGCAGTCCCCGCGACGGTACTGAAGCTTTCTTT. Translated: CASSPRDGTEAFF.

The V gene is TRBV3-1 (or the pseudogene TRBV3-2), the J gene TRBJ1-1, with D maybe TRBD1 (5 bases). The V gene's germline CDR1 is LGHDT and CDR2 YNNKEL (reference sequence). V was shortened by 3 bases and J by 3 bases, with 11 bases between the two germline ends. This CDR3 is built from 14 residues. CDR3 loop: CASSHGGADTEAFF. CDR3 nucleotides: TGTGCCAGCAGCCACGGAGGGGCAGACACTGAAGCTTTCTTT.

The genes are TRBV5-6 and TRBJ1-3, with D unresolved. Germline CDR1 SGHDT, CDR2 YYEEEE. CDR3 length: 14 amino acids. V lost 4 bases and J 2 bases, leaving 10 bases between the germline ends. The CDR3 is CASSTIATGNTIYF. Here the CDR3 DNA reads TGTGCCAGCAGCACGATAGCTACTGGAAACACCATATATTTT.

This chain links TRBV6-6 with TRBJ2-7; the D gene is possibly TRBD2 (7 bases). The ends were cut back, 2 bases at V and 5 bases at J, with 10 bases in the middle. This CDR3 has 13 residues. Germline loops: CDR1 MNHNY, CDR2 SVGAGI (reference sequence). CDR3 coding DNA: TGTGCCAGCAGTTACGGGGGGGGCAACGAGCAGTACTTC. It yields the protein CASSYGGGNEQYF.